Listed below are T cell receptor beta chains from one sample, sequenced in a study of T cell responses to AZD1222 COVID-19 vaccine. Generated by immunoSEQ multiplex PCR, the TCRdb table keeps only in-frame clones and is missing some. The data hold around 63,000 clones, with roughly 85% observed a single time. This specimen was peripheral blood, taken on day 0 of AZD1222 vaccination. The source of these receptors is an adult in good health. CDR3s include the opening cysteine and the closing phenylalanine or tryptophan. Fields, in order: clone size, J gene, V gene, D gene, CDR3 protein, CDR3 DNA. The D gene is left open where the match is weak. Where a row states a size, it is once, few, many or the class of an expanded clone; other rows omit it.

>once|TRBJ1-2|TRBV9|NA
CASSVVTRPPLTF
TGTGCCAGCAGCGTAGTTACGCGGCCGCCCCTCACCTTC
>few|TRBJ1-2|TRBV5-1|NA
CASSLEPAYGYTF
TGCGCCAGCAGCTTGGAACCCGCCTATGGCTACACCTTC
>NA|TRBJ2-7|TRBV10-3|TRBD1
CAIQGQGYEQYF
TGTGCCATCCAGGGACAGGGTTACGAGCAGTACTTC
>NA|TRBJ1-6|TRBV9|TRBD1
CASSGQGVDGSPLHF
TGTGCCAGCAGCGGACAGGGGGTCGATGGATCACCCCTCCACTTT
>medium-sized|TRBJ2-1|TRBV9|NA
CASSLTGGNEQFF
TGTGCCAGCAGCCTCACGGGCGGGAATGAGCAGTTCTTC
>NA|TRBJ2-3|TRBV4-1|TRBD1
CASSQERQGATTDTQYF
TGCGCCAGCAGCCAAGAACGACAGGGGGCTACGACAGATACGCAGTATTTT
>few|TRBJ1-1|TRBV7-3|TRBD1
CASSARTGGITEAFF
TGTGCCAGCAGCGCCCGGACAGGGGGCATTACTGAAGCTTTCTTT
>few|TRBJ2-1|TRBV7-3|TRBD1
CASSLDRAHNEQFF
TGTGCCAGCAGCTTGGACAGGGCTCACAATGAGCAGTTCTTC
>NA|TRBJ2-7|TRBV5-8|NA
CASSLGWAPGEQYF
TGTGCCAGCAGCTTGGGTTGGGCCCCGGGCGAGCAGTACTTC
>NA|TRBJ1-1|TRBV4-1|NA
CASSPPRRDTEAFF
TGCGCCAGCAGCCCCCCACGGCGGGACACTGAAGCTTTCTTT
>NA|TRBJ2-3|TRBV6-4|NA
CASSDQTGSPTDTQYF
TGTGCCAGCAGTGACCAGACTGGGAGCCCGACAGATACGCAGTATTTT
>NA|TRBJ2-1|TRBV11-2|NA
CASSRTRNEQFF
TGTGCCAGCAGCCGTACTAGAAATGAGCAGTTCTTC
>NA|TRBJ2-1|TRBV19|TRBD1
CASSTYRGRSSYNEQFF
TGTGCCAGTAGTACGTACAGGGGTAGGAGCTCCTACAATGAGCAGTTCTTC
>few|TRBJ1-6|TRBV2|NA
CASLGGSDSPLHF
TGTGCCAGCCTCGGAGGGAGCGATTCACCCCTCCACTTT
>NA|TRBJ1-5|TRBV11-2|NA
CASSSRGNQPQHF
TGTGCCAGCAGCTCGCGGGGGAATCAGCCCCAGCATTTT
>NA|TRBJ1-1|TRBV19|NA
CASSIVPTNTEAFF
TGTGCCAGTAGTATAGTCCCGACCAACACTGAAGCTTTCTTT
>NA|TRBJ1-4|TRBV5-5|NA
CASSLFLGGGTNEKLFF
TGTGCCAGCAGCTTGTTCCTGGGGGGTGGGACTAATGAAAAACTGTTTTTT
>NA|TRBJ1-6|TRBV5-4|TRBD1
CASSSGDRDSPLHF
TGTGCCAGCAGCTCCGGGGACAGGGATTCACCCCTCCACTTT
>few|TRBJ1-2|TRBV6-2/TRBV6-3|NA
CASSYSADYGYTF
TGTGCCAGCAGTTACTCGGCCGACTATGGCTACACCTTC